This TCR beta chain comes out of a study of control samples from healthy donors and cancer patients. Assay: immunoSEQ multiplex PCR; the TCRdb copy retains only in-frame clones and omits some. The profile covers roughly 69,000 clones, with approximately 89% appearing a single time and roughly 2.4% taken by the ten largest. The source of this sequence is a woman between 45 and 65 years old with head and neck cancer. Sequencing was done on a sample of PBMCs.

The CDR3 DNA reads TGCAGCGGAGCTGCGGACAGGGACTATGGCTACACCTTC. Translation: CSGAADRDYGYTF. V gene TRBV29-1 combines with J gene TRBJ1-2, with TRBD1 matching 8 bases. CDR1 and CDR2 from the germline V gene are SQVTM and ANQGSEA. The CDR3 consists of 13 residues. Trimming cost V 7 bases and J 3 bases; bases outside gene matches: 7.